These 13 T cell receptor beta chains were sequenced from one sample in a study of beta chain features in type 1 diabetes (dated 2018 in TCRdb). The library came from the immunoSEQ multiplex PCR assay. The High Capacity cDNA Reverse Transcription Kit was used to reverse transcribe all of the isolated RNA, meaning that expressed TCRB transcripts were what got sequenced. Drawn from immuneACCESS, this table holds only the in-frame rearrangements with V and J called that TCRdb kept. Clones are partly lost; checked studies trace under half to an unresolved V gene and leave the rest unexplained. Here the sample has under 450,000 clones; approximately 16% occur a single time. The ten largest make up approximately 0.02% of the sample. Sequencing was performed on naive CD4+ T cells from blood. Sample cell subset or site, as interpreted from the label and publication: true naive CD4+ T cells. Source of these receptors: a woman under 30 in good health.

This clone appeared a few times. V gene TRBV29-1 combines with J gene TRBJ2-1; the match to TRBD1 covers 7 bases. This CDR3 region has 14 residues. Germline CDR1 SQVTM, CDR2 ANQGSEA. V lost 8 bases to trimming and J lost 7 bases; unmatched junction nucleotides: 14. CDR3 loop: CSHLTGVVRNEQFF. For the CDR3, the DNA is TGCAGCCACCTAACAGGGGTAGTACGGAATGAGCAGTTCTTC.

This clone was picked up a small number of times. The chain combines TRBV4-2 with TRBJ2-7; TRBD1 agrees at 8 bases. The V gene's germline CDR1 is LGHNA and CDR2 YNFKEQ. This CDR3 is built from 16 residues. Germline trimming cut 3 bases from V and 2 bases from J; bases unmatched to any gene: 9. The CDR3 sequence is CASSQVLGTGPYEQYF. The CDR3, as DNA: TGTGCCAGCAGCCAGGTGCTGGGGACAGGACCCTACGAGCAGTACTTC.

This clone showed up just a few times. This chain uses TRBV14 with TRBJ2-7, with 8 nucleotides matching TRBD1. From germline, CDR1 is SGHDN and CDR2 FVKESK. The CDR3 loop spans 16 amino acids. V trimming: 4 bases; J trimming: 6 bases; junction bases outside the gene matches: 14. DNA of the CDR3: TGTGCCAGCAGCCCTTCGGACAGGGCTCCGCTTGGCGAGCAGTACTTC. Translated, it gives CASSPSDRAPLGEQYF.

In its sample, this clone was seen a few times. This sequence joins TRBV15 and TRBJ2-1; 12 bases map to TRBD2. V shed 1 base and J 9 bases; nucleotides not matched to a gene: 10. CDR3 length: 17 amino acids. Germline values: CDR1 LNHNV, CDR2 YYDKDF (reference sequence). CDR3 DNA: TGTGCCACCAGCAGAGTGCGGCTAGCGGGAGGGCTAAGTGAGCAGTTCTTC. Encoded protein: CATSRVRLAGGLSEQFF.

V is TRBV6-5 and J is TRBJ2-7; 9 positions match TRBD1. Looked up from germline, CDR1 is MNHEY and CDR2 is SVGAGI. With 0 bases clipped from V and 0 bases from J, the junction kept 3 bases outside the gene matches. The CDR3 totals 16 residues. CDR3 sequence (DNA): TGTGCCAGCAGTTACTCCGGACAGGGGTCCTCCTACGAGCAGTACTTC. Its translation: CASSYSGQGSSYEQYF.

V and J are TRBV7-9 and TRBJ1-2; 8 bases match TRBD1. The germline V gene has CDR1 SEHNR and CDR2 FQNEAQ (reference sequence). The CDR3 totals 14 residues. V was clipped by 6 bases and J by 2 bases; unmatched bases: 5. Here the CDR3 DNA reads TGTGCCAGCAGTATACAGGGGGTCAACTATGGCTACACCTTC. This sequence encodes CASSIQGVNYGYTF.

This clone was observed a handful of times. The chain links TRBV30 to TRBJ2-5; tentative D call: TRBD2 (6 bases). The V gene lost 2 bases and the J gene lost 3 bases, with 7 bases spanning the gap. In germline, CDR1 is GTSNPN, CDR2 SVGIG (reference sequence). The CDR3 has 12 amino acids. CDR3 region: CAWSRGEETQYF. The CDR3 DNA follows: TGTGCCTGGAGTCGCGGGGAAGAGACCCAGTACTTC.

The V call is TRBV7-9, the J call TRBJ2-1; D gene unclear. The ends were cut back, 8 bases at V and 8 bases at J, with 16 bases in the middle. The CDR3 runs 13 residues. Looked up from germline, CDR1 is SEHNR and CDR2 is FQNEAQ (reference sequence). CDR3 DNA: TGTGCCAGCCGTTTTACATTCGCCGATGAGCAGTTCTTC. It encodes CASRFTFADEQFF.

J is TRBJ2-7 and V is TRBV13, with 9 nucleotides matching TRBD1. The CDR3 spans 20 residues. Trimming took 6 bases from V and 2 from J; bases not matched to a gene: 23. Germline V gene lookup returns CDR1 PRHDT and CDR2 FYEKMQ (reference sequence). CDR3 protein: CASRGQGFGGNGRITYEQYF. The CDR3, as DNA: TGTGCCAGCAGAGGACAGGGGTTTGGAGGGAACGGGAGGATCACCTACGAGCAGTACTTC.

V is TRBV7-2 and J is TRBJ2-3; D is uncertain. The CDR3 runs to 15 residues. V shed 4 bases and J shed 1 base, with 12 bases lying between them. Germline V gives CDR1 SGHTA, CDR2 FQGNSA. CDR3 DNA sequence: TGTGCCAGCAGCTCCTATGTAGGAGGCACAGATACGCAGTATTTT. This sequence encodes CASSSYVGGTDTQYF.

This clone has only a few counts. The gene calls are TRBV15 and TRBJ1-2; D is ambiguous. The CDR3 runs 13 residues. V was shortened by 0 bases and J by 6 bases, with 8 bases between the two germline ends. Germline V gene lookup returns CDR1 LNHNV and CDR2 YYDKDF (reference sequence). DNA for the CDR3: TGTGCCACCAGCAGAGATGGTCGAGATGGCTACACCTTC. This gives the protein CATSRDGRDGYTF.

V usage is TRBV30 and J usage is TRBJ2-4; D is perhaps TRBD2 (5 bases). Germline V lookup: CDR1 GTSNPN, CDR2 SVGIG (reference sequence). This CDR3 has 15 residues. With 2 bases removed from V and 0 bases from J, the gap between germline ends came to 11 bases. For the CDR3, the DNA is TGTGCCTGGAGTCTGGGTCGGGGAGCCAAAAACATTCAGTACTTC. Amino acids: CAWSLGRGAKNIQYF. The full variable domain, with the rest looked up from reference TRBV30 and TRBJ2-4, is SQTIHQWPATLVQPVGSPLSLECTVEGTSNPNLYWYRQAAGRGLQLLFYSVGIGQISSEVPQNLSASRPQDRQFILSSKKLLLSDSGFYLCAWSLGRGAKNIQYFGAGTRLSVL.

Only a few counts were recorded for this clone. V gene TRBV27 combines with J gene TRBJ2-5, with unresolved D. V was trimmed by 6 bases and J by 2 bases, leaving 19 bases between them. This CDR3 has 16 amino acids. Per germline, CDR1 MNHEY and CDR2 SMNVEV (reference sequence). The CDR3 reads CASRTVRHTLQETQYF. CDR3 nucleotides: TGTGCCAGCAGAACGGTCCGCCATACCTTACAAGAGACCCAGTACTTC.